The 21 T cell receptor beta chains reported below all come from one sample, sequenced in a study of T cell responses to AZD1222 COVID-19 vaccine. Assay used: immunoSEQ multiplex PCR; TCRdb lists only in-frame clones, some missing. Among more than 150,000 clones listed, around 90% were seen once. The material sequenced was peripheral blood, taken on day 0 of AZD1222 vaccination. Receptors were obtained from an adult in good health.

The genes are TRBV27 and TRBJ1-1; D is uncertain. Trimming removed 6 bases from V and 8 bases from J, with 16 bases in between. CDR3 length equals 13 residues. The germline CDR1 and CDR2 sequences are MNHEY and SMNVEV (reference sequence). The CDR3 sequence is CASRPRVAEEAFF. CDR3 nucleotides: TGTGCCAGCAGACCTCGGGTGGCGGAAGAAGCTTTCTTT.

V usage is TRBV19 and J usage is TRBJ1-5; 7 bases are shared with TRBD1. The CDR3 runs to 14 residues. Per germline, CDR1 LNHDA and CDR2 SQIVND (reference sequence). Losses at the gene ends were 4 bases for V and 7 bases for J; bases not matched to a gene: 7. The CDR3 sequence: CASSKTGSEQPQHF. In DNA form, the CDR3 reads TGTGCCAGTAGTAAGACAGGGAGTGAACAGCCCCAGCATTTT.

CDR3 nucleotides: TGTGCCAGCAGCCCCCGGACAGAGGCAGAGACCCAGTACTTC. It encodes CASSPRTEAETQYF. The chain is built from TRBV7-9 and TRBJ2-5; possible D gene TRBD1, 6 bases. Trimming cost V 5 bases and J 4 bases, with 14 bases left between them. This CDR3 has 14 residues. The germline gives CDR1 SEHNR, CDR2 FQNEAQ (reference sequence).

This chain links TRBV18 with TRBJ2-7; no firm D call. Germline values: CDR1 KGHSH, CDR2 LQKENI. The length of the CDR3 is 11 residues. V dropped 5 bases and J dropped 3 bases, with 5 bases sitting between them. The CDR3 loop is CASSGDYEQYF. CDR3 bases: TGTGCCAGCTCAGGGGACTACGAGCAGTACTTC.

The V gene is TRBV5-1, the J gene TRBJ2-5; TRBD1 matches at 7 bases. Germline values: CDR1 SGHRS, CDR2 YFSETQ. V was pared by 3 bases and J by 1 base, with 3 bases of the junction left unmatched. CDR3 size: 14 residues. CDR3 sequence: CASSSQGRQETQYF. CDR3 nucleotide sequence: TGCGCCAGCAGCTCACAGGGGCGCCAAGAGACCCAGTACTTC.

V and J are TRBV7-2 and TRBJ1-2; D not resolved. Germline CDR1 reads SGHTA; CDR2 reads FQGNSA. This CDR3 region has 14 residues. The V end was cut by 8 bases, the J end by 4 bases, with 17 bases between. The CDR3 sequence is CASDSIAGSYGYTF. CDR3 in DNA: TGTGCCAGCGACTCCATAGCGGGGAGCTATGGCTACACCTTC.

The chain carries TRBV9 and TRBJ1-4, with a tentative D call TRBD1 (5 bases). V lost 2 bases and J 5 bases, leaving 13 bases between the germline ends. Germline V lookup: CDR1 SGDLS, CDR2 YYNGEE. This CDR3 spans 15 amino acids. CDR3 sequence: CASSVSGTVNEKLFF. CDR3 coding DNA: TGTGCCAGCAGCGTTTCCGGGACCGTCAATGAAAAACTGTTTTTT.

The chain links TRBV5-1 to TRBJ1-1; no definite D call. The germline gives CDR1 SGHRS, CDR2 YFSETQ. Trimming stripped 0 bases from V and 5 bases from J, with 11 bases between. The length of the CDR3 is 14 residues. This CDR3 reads CASSLEGPNTEAFF. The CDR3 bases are TGCGCCAGCAGCTTGGAGGGCCCGAATACTGAAGCTTTCTTT.

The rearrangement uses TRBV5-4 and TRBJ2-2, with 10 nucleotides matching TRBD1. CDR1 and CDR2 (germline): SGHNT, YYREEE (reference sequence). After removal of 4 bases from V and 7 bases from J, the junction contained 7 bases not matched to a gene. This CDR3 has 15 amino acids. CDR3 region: CASSTGQGMGGELFF. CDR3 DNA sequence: TGTGCCAGCAGCACGGGACAGGGGATGGGCGGGGAGCTGTTTTTT.

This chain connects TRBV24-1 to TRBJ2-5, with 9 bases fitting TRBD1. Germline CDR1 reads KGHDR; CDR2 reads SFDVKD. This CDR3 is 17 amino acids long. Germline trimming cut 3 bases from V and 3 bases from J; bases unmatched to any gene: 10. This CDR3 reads CATSDPPGQGGEETQYF. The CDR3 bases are TGTGCCACCAGTGATCCCCCGGGACAGGGCGGGGAAGAGACCCAGTACTTC.

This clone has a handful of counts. The CDR3 DNA reads as TGTGCCATCAGTGACCGACAGGCTCTTTCCTCTAATGAAAAACTGTTTTTT. Amino acid sequence: CAISDRQALSSNEKLFF. The chain links TRBV10-3 to TRBJ1-4; maybe TRBD1 (6 bases). This CDR3 region has 17 residues. Germline V CDR1 and CDR2: ENHRY, SYGVKD. The V end was cut by 3 bases, the J end by 3 bases, with 17 bases between.

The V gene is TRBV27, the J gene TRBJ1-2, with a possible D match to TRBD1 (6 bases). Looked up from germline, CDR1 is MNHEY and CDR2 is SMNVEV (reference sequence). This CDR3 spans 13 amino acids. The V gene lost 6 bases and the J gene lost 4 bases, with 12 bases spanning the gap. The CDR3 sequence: CASSPDRSYGYTF. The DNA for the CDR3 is TGTGCCAGCAGCCCCGACAGGTCCTATGGCTACACCTTC.

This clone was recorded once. The CDR3 coding sequence is TGCGCCAGCAGCCGATCAGGGAGAACCGCCAATTCGGGGGCCAACGTCCTGACTTTC. Amino acid sequence: CASSRSGRTANSGANVLTF. The chain carries TRBV5-1 and TRBJ2-6; D assignment may be TRBD1 or TRBD2 (5 bases each). The germline gives CDR1 SGHRS, CDR2 YFSETQ. The CDR3 covers 19 residues. Deletions cut 4 bases from V and 4 bases from J, with 24 bases between.

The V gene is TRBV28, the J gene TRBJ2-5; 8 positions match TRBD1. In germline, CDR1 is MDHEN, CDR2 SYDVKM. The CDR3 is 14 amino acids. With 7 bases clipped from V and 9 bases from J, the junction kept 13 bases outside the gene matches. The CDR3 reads CASKFTRQGTSQYF. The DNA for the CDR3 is TGTGCCAGCAAGTTTACGAGACAGGGGACGTCCCAGTACTTC. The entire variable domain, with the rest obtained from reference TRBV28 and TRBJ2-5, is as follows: DVKVTQSSRYLVKRTGEKVFLECVQDMDHENMFWYRQDPGLGLRLIYFSYDVKMKEKGDIPEGYSVSREKKERFSLILESASTNQTSMYLCASKFTRQGTSQYFGPGTRLLVL.

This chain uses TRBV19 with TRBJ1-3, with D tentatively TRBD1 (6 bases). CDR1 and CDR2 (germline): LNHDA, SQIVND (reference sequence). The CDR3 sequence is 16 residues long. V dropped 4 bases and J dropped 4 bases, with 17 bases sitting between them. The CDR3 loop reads CASSTLSTGTGNTIYF. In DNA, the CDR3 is TGTGCCAGTAGTACCCTATCGACAGGAACCGGAAACACCATATATTTT. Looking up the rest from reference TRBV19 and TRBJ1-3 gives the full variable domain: DGGITQSPKYLFRKEGQNVTLSCEQNLNHDAMYWYRQDPGQGLRLIYYSQIVNDFQKGDIAEGYSVSREKKESFPLTVTSAQKNPTAFYLCASSTLSTGTGNTIYFGEGSWLTVV.

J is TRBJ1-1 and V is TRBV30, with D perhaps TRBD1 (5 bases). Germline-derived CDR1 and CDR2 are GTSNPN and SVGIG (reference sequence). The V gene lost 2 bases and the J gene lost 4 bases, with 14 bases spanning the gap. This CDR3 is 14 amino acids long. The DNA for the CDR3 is TGTGCCTGGAGTCCGGGACCCCCCTCCACTGAAGCTTTCTTT. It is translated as CAWSPGPPSTEAFF. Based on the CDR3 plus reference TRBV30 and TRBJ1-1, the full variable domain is SQTIHQWPATLVQPVGSPLSLECTVEGTSNPNLYWYRQAAGRGLQLLFYSVGIGQISSEVPQNLSASRPQDRQFILSSKKLLLSDSGFYLCAWSPGPPSTEAFFGQGTRLTVV.

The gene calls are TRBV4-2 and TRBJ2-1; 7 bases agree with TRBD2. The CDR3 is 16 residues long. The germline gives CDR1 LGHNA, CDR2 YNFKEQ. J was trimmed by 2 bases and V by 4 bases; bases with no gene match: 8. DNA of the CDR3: TGTGCCAGCAGCCCCTGGGCGGGAGCTACCTACAATGAGCAGTTCTTC. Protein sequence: CASSPWAGATYNEQFF.

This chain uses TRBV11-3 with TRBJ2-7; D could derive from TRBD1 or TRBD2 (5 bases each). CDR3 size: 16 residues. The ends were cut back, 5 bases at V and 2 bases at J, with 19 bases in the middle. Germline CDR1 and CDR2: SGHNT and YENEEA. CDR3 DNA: TGTGCCAGCAGCCTTCTTCTCCGGGACCCCACCTACGAGCAGTACTTC. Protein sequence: CASSLLLRDPTYEQYF.

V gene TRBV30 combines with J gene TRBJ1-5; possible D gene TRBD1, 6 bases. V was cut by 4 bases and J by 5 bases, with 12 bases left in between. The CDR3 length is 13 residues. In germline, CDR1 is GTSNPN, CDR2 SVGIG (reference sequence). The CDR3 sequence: CAWTAEGDQPQHF. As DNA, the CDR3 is TGTGCCTGGACAGCTGAGGGGGATCAGCCCCAGCATTTT.

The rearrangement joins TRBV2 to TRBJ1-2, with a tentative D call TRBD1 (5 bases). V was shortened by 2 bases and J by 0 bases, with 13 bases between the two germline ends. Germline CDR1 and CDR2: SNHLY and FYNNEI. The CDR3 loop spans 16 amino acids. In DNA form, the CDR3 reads TGTGCCAGCAGTGAATCTCCGGGACGGGCTAACTATGGCTACACCTTC. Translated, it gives CASSESPGRANYGYTF.

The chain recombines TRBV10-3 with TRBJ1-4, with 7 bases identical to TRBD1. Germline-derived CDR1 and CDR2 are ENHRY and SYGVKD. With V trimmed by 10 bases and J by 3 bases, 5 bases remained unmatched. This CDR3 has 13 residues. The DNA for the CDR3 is TGTGCCACCCGGGACAGCTCTAATGAAAAACTGTTTTTT. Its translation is CATRDSSNEKLFF.